This entry is about one T cell receptor (beta chain). Antigen unknown. The entry originates in a study of shared clonotypes between healthy human individuals. Study context: Participating donors consisted of a couple of women and three men aged 18 to 49. Overall study results and limits: It was the non-shared clonotypes that had lower generation probabilities than clonotypes shared by all four donors.

Data came from immunoSEQ multiplex PCR; TCRdb stores just in-frame clones and leaves some out. The data contain about 1.5 million clones, 95% to 99% of them singletons. This TCR was sampled from a man aged 25 to 40 in good health. The sequenced sample was naive CD4+ T cells sorted from blood. The subset here: CD45RA+ positively selected.

The CDR3 sequence is CSVGMDMETQYF. CDR3 nucleotides: TGCAGCGTTGGTATGGACATGGAGACCCAGTACTTC. This chain uses TRBV29-1 with TRBJ2-5; tentatively, D is TRBD1 (5 bases). The CDR3 has 12 amino acids. CDR1 and CDR2 from the germline V gene are SQVTM and ANQGSEA. The V end was cut by 4 bases, the J end by 5 bases, with 11 bases between.